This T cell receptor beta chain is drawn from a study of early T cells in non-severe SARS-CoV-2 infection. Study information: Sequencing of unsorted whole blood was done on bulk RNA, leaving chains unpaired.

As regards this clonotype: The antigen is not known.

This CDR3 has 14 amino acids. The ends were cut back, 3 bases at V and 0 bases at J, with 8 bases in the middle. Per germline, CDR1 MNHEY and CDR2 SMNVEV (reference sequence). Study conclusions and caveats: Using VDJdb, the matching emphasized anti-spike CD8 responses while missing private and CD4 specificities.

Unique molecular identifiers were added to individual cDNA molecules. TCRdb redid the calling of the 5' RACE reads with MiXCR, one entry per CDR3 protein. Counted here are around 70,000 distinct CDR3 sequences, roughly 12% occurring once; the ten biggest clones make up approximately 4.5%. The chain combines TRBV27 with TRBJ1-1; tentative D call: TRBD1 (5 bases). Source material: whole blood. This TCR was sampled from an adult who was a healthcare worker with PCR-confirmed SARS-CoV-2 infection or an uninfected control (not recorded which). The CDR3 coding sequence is TGTGCCAGCAGTTTTAACAGGATGAACACTGAAGCTTTCTTT. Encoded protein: CASSFNRMNTEAFF.